One T cell receptor (beta chain) is described in this entry. Its target is unknown. These data belong to a study of beta chain features in type 1 diabetes. Study-level results: Sequencing from cDNA could over-represent high-TCR-expressing cells. Type 1 diabetes patients had moderately but significantly shorter TCRB CDR3s in all four CD4+ subsets. Any PCR bias toward short templates would affect both groups alike.

Expressed TCRB transcripts were sequenced because the isolated RNA had all been reverse transcribed beforehand. Some clones are missing from TCRdb's copy, which holds only in-frame ones; the method was immunoSEQ multiplex PCR. The profile covers 600,000 to 750,000 clones, with roughly 12% appearing a single time and more than 0.095% taken by the ten largest. This TCR was recovered from a young man with type 1 diabetes. The sequencing input was naive CD4+ T cells from blood.

CDR3 bases: TGTGCCAGCAGCTTAGGGGATTCCTCTGGGGCCAACGTCCTGACTTTC. Its translation is CASSLGDSSGANVLTF. The J gene is TRBJ2-6, the V gene TRBV7-9, with D unclear. The V end was cut by 1 base, the J end by 0 bases, with 7 bases between. Germline CDR1 SEHNR, CDR2 FQNEAQ (reference sequence). The CDR3 sequence is 16 residues long.